Ten or more counts support the clone carrying this TCR beta chain. Its matching antigen is unknown. Building the TCR beta libraries relied on iRepertoire HTBI primers, and CDR3 regions underwent Arm-PCR. Each CDR3 protein is one row after TCRdb ran MiXCR on the multiplex PCR reads. The sample records some 370,000 distinct CDR3 sequences, 12% being singletons. The data originate from a study of regulatory T cells in long-lasting Graves disease. The time point was: newly diagnosed GD, antithyroid drugs for less than 3 months. After RNA was extracted from PBMCs, the TCR library was made from it. Germline values: CDR1 SGHTA, CDR2 FQGTGA. V was cut by 5 bases and J by 7 bases, with 11 bases left in between. CDR3 length equals 12 residues. The study's findings and limits: TRBV28, TRBJ1-2 and TRBJ2-5 were favored in persistent disease.

These data were also reused for a study on T cells in Graves' hyperthyroidism and ophthalmopathy. Per that paper: Over 18 months, lack of ophthalmopathy progression marked Graves' hyperthyroidism as stable. Clinical symptoms, serum thyroxine and TRAb, thyroid ultrasound and orbital computed tomography were used for the diagnoses. The primer set for the first-round RT-PCR of the TCR CDR3 was HTBI.

The chain is built from TRBV7-3 and TRBJ1-1, with D perhaps TRBD1 (5 bases). The specimen was peripheral blood mononuclear cells (PBMCs), collected at new diagnosis, from a patient treated with antithyroid drugs. This TCR derives from a woman between 18 and 30 years old with Graves disease. The CDR3 reads CASSHGDGEAFF. The CDR3 DNA reads as TGTGCCAGCAGCCACGGGGACGGTGAAGCTTTCTTT.